The rows below give T cell receptor beta chains drawn from one sample of a study of CD8+ T cells in alopecia areata. Method: immunoSEQ multiplex PCR; TCRdb's copy keeps in-frame clones and lacks some. The table lists 200,000 to 250,000 clones, over 60% of them singletons. The sequenced sample was CD4+ T cells sorted from blood, obtained at approximately week 45, from a patient treated with tofacitinib. The receptors derive from a human donor with alopecia areata. The CDR3 runs from the conserved cysteine through the conserved F or W. A D gene is named only where the DNA matches it firmly. Clone size is shown for a subset of rows, as once, few, many or a class of expanded clone.

d_gene,abundance,v_gene,j_gene,CDR3nt,CDR3aa
NA,once,TRBV11-2,TRBJ2-3,TGTGCCAGCAGCTTTAGTCAGCTCCACACAGATACGCAGTATTTT,CASSFSQLHTDTQYF
NA,NA,TRBV30,TRBJ1-4,TGTGCCTGGAGTGTAAGGTCGGCGGGCCGTGGGGGAAAACTGTTTTTT,CAWSVRSAGRGGKLFF
TRBD1,NA,TRBV7-9,TRBJ2-7,TGTGCCAGCAGCTACATGGGACAGGGGCGGGAGCAGTACTTC,CASSYMGQGREQYF
TRBD2,NA,TRBV5-1,TRBJ2-1,TGCGCCAGCAGCTTGGACACTAGCGGGGTCAATGAGCAGTTCTTC,CASSLDTSGVNEQFF
NA,NA,TRBV6-6,TRBJ1-2,TGTGCCAGCAGTTACTTAAACGGTGGGGATGGCTACACCTTC,CASSYLNGGDGYTF
TRBD2,NA,TRBV2,TRBJ2-1,TGTGCCAGCAGTGGACTAGCGGGAAATGAGCAGTTCTTC,CASSGLAGNEQFF
NA,NA,TRBV4-3,TRBJ1-2,TGCGCCAGCAGCCAAGTAGCGACAGGTAGCCCTAACTATGGCTACACCTTC,CASSQVATGSPNYGYTF
TRBD1,NA,TRBV14,TRBJ1-6,TGTGCCAGCAGCCAGAGACAGGGGAATAATTCACCCCTCCACTTT,CASSQRQGNNSPLHF
NA,NA,TRBV5-1,TRBJ1-1,TGCGCCAGCACGACAGGTGCTGACACTGAAGCTTTCTTT,CASTTGADTEAFF
TRBD2,NA,TRBV7-8,TRBJ2-3,TGTGCCAGCAGCTTAGTTTTGGCGGGGGGGTCGAGTCTAACAGATACGCAGTATTTT,CASSLVLAGGSSLTDTQYF
NA,NA,TRBV5-6,TRBJ1-1,TGTGCCAGCAGCCTACCTGGGTTGGACACTGAAGCTTTCTTT,CASSLPGLDTEAFF
NA,NA,TRBV5-1,TRBJ2-3,TGCGCCAGCAACCGGGATCTCGGCACAGATACGCAGTATTTT,CASNRDLGTDTQYF
TRBD1,NA,TRBV30,TRBJ1-4,TGTGCCTGGAGTGACGTGACAGGGGGTTCTGAAAAACTGTTTTTT,CAWSDVTGGSEKLFF
NA,few,TRBV20-1,TRBJ1-2,TGCAGTGCACCGGACCGTTGGGGCTACACCTTC,CSAPDRWGYTF